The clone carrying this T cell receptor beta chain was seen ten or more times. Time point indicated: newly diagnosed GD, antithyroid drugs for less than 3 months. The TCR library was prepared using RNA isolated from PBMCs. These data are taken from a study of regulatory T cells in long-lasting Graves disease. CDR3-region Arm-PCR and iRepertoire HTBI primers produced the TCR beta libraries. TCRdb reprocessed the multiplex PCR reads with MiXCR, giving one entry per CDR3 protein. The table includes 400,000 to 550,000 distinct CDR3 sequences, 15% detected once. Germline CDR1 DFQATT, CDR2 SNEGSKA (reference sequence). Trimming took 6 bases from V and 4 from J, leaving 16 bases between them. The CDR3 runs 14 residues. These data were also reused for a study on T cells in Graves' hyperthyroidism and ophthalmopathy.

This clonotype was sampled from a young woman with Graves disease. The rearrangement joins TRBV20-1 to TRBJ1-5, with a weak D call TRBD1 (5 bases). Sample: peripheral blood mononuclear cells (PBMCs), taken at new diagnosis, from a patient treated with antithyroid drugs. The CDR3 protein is CSAGLNRRNQPQHF. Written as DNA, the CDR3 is TGCAGTGCCGGACTAAACAGGAGAAATCAGCCCCAGCATTTT.